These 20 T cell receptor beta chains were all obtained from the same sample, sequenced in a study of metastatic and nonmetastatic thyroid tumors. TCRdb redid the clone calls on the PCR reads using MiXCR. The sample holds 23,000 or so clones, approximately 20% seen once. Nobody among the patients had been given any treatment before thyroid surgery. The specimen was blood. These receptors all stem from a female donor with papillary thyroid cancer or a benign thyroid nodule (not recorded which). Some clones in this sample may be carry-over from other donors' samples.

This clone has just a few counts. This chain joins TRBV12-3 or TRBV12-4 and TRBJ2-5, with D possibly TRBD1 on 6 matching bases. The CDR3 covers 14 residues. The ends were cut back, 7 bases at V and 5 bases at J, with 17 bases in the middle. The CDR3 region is CASTHDRSKETQYF. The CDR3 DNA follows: TGTGCCAGCACCCATGACAGGTCCAAGGAGACCCAGTACTTC.

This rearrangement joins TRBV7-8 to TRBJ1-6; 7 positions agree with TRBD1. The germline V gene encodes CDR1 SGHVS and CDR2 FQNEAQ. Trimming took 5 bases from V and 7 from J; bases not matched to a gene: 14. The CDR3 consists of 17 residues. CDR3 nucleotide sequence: TGTGCCAGCAGCGTGGACAGGACAGCGGTATCGAATTCACCCCTCCACTTT. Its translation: CASSVDRTAVSNSPLHF. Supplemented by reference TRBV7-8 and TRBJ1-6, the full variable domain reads GAGVSQSPRYKVAKRGQDVALRCDPISGHVSLFWYQQALGQGPEFLTYFQNEAQLDKSGLPSDRFFAERPEGSVSTLKIQRTQQEDSAVYLCASSVDRTAVSNSPLHFGNGTRLTVT.

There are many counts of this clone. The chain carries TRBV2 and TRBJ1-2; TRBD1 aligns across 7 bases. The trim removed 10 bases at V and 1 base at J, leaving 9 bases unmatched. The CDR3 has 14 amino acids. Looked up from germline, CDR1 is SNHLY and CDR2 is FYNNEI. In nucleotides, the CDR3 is TGTGCCAAAGGACAGGAAGACCTTAACTATGGCTACACCTTC. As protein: CAKGQEDLNYGYTF.

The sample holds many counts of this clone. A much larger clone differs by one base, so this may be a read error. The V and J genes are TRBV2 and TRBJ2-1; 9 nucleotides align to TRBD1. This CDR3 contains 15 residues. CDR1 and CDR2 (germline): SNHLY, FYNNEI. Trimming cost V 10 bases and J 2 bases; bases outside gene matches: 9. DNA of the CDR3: TGTGCCAACAGCGCCGACAGGGGGGCCTACAATGAGCAGTTCTTC. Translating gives CANSADRGAYNEQFF.

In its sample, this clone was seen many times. Here the CDR3 reads CASSDGTGVGGTEAFF. The CDR3 DNA follows: TGTGCCAGCAGTGATGGGACAGGGGTCGGTGGCACTGAAGCTTTCTTT. This chain connects TRBV25-1 to TRBJ1-1; 10 bases match TRBD1. The length of the CDR3 is 16 residues. Germline V gives CDR1 MGHDK, CDR2 SYGVNS. Trimming at V came to 3 bases and at J to 4 bases, leaving 8 bases not matched to a gene.

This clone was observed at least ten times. In nucleotides, the CDR3 is TGTGCCAGCAGTTGGGACCGTCAAGAGACCCAGTACTTC. Translated: CASSWDRQETQYF. The rearrangement joins TRBV6-2 or TRBV6-3 to TRBJ2-5; D may match TRBD1 or TRBD2 (5 bases each). V dropped 4 bases and J dropped 2 bases, with 8 bases sitting between them. The germline gives CDR1 MNHEY, CDR2 SVGEGT. The CDR3 spans 13 residues.

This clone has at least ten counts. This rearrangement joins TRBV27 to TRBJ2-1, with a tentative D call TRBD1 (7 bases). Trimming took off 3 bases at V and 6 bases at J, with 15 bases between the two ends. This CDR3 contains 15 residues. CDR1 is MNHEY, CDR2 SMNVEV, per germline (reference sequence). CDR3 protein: CASSLTRGLLNEQFF. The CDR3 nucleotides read TGTGCCAGCAGTTTGACTAGGGGGCTTCTCAATGAGCAGTTCTTC.

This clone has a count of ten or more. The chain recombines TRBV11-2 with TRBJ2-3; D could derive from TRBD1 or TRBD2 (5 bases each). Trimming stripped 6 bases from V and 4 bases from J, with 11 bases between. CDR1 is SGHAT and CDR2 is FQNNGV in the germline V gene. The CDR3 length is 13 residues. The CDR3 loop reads CASRGPGSDTQYF. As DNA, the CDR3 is TGTGCCAGCAGGGGACCGGGATCAGATACGCAGTATTTT.

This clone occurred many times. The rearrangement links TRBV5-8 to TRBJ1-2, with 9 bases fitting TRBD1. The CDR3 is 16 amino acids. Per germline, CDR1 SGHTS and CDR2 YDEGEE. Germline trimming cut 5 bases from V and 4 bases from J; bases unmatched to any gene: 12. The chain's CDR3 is CASSTNQQGAGYGYTF. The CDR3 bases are TGTGCCAGCAGTACTAACCAACAGGGGGCGGGCTATGGCTACACCTTC. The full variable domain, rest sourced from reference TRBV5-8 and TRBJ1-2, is EAGVTQSPTHLIKTRGQQATLRCSPISGHTSVYWYQQALGLGLQFLLWYDEGEERNRGNFPPRFSGRQFPNYSSELNVNALELEDSALYLCASSTNQQGAGYGYTFGSGTRLTVV.

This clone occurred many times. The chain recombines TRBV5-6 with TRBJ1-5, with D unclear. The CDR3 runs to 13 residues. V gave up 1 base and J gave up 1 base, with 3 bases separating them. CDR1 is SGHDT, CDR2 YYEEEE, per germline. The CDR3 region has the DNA TGTGCCAGCAGCTTGAGGAGCAATCAGCCCCAGCATTTT. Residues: CASSLRSNQPQHF. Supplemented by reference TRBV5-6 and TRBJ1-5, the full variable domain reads DAGVTQSPTHLIKTRGQQVTLRCSPKSGHDTVSWYQQALGQGPQFIFQYYEEEERQRGNFPDRFSGHQFPNYSSELNVNALLLGDSALYLCASSLRSNQPQHFGDGTRLSIL.

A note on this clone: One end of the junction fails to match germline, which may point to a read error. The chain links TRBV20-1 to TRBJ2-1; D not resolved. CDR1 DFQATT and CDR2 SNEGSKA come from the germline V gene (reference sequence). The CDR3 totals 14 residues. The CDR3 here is CCAVSPWGYNDQFF. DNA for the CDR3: TGCTGTGCTGTTTCTCCCTGGGGATACAATGATCAGTTCTTC.

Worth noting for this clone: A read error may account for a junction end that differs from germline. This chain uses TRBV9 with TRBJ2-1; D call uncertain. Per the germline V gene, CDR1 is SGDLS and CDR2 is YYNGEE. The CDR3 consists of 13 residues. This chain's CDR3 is CASIVSLTGEQFF. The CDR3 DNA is TGTGCCAGCATCGTATCCCTTACCGGTGAGCAGTTCTTC.

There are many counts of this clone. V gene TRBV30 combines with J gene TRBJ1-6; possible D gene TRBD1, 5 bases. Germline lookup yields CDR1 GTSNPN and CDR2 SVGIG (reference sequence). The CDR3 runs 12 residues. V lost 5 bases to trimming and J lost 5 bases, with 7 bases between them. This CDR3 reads CAWDRNNSPLHF. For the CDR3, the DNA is TGTGCCTGGGACAGAAATAATTCACCCCTCCACTTT.

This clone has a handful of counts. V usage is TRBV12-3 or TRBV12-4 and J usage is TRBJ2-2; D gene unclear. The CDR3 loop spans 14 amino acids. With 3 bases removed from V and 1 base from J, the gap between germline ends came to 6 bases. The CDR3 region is CASSFGENTGELFF. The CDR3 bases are TGTGCCAGCAGTTTCGGAGAGAACACCGGGGAGCTGTTTTTT.

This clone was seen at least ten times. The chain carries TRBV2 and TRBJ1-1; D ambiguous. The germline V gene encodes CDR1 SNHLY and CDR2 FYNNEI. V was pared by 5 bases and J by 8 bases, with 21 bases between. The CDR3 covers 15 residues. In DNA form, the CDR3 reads TGTGCCAGCAGTCCCACAAGCGAACTCAGAAGGGAAGCTTTCTTT. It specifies CASSPTSELRREAFF.

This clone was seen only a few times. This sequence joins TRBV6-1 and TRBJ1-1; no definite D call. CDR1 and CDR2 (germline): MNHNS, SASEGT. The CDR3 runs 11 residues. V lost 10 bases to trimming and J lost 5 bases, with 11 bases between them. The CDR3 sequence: CATKKGTEAFF. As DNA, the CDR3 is TGTGCCACAAAGAAAGGTACTGAAGCTTTCTTT.

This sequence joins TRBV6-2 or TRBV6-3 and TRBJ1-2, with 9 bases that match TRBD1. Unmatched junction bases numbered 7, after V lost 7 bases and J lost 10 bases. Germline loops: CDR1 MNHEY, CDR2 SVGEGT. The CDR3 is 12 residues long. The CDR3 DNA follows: TGTGCCAGCACCCAGGGACAGGGAACCTACACCTTC. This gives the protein CASTQGQGTYTF.

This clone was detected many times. CDR3 DNA sequence: TGTGCCAGCAGCCAAGATCTTCGCAGGAGGTTGTTCTTC. Amino acids: CASSQDLRRRLFF. The chain recombines TRBV3-1 with TRBJ2-1; the D gene is possibly TRBD2 (5 bases). With 0 bases removed from V and 15 bases from J, the gap between germline ends came to 15 bases. CDR1 and CDR2 from the germline V gene are LGHDT and YNNKEL (reference sequence). The CDR3 spans 13 residues.

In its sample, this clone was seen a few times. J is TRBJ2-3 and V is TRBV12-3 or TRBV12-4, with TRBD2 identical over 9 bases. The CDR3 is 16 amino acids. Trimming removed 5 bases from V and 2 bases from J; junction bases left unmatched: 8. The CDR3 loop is CASSLRLAETTDTQYF. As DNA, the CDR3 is TGTGCCAGCAGTCTCCGACTAGCGGAAACCACAGATACGCAGTATTTT.

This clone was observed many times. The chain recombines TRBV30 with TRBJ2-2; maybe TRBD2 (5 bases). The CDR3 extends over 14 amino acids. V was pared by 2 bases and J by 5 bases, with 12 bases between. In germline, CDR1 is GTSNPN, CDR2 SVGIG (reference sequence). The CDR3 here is CAWSKSGFTGELFF. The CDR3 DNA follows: TGTGCCTGGAGTAAAAGCGGATTTACCGGGGAGCTGTTTTTT. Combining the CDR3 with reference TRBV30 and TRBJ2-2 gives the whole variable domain SQTIHQWPATLVQPVGSPLSLECTVEGTSNPNLYWYRQAAGRGLQLLFYSVGIGQISSEVPQNLSASRPQDRQFILSSKKLLLSDSGFYLCAWSKSGFTGELFFGEGSRLTVL.